Listed below are T cell receptor beta chains from one sample, sequenced in a study of identical twins. TCRdb processed the 5' RACE reads anew with MiXCR; each CDR3 protein has one entry. The sample has about 280,000 distinct CDR3 sequences; more than 6.5% are singletons. This sample also appeared in a second study, on yellow fever vaccine responses in identical twins.

The sequenced material came from memory (CD45RO+) T cells sorted from blood. These receptors all come from a woman under 30 in good health. Both conserved end residues are part of each CDR3. Fields, in order: D gene, V gene, J gene, clone size, CDR3 protein, CDR3 DNA. A D gene is named only where the DNA matches it firmly. Expanded clones are given a class, and other clones once, few, many or no size at all.

d_call: -
v_call: TRBV10-3
j_call: TRBJ1-2
clone_size: many
cdr3_aa: CAIRGITVNYGYTF
cdr3_nt: TGTGCCATCAGGGGGATCACGGTGAACTATGGCTACACCTTC

d_call: -
v_call: TRBV29-1
j_call: TRBJ2-5
clone_size: many
cdr3_aa: CSVFRGAGETQYF
cdr3_nt: TGCAGCGTTTTTAGGGGGGCGGGTGAGACCCAGTACTTC

d_call: -
v_call: TRBV12-3/TRBV12-4
j_call: TRBJ2-1
clone_size: many
cdr3_aa: CASSPWENEQFF
cdr3_nt: TGTGCCAGCAGCCCATGGGAGAATGAGCAGTTCTTC

d_call: -
v_call: TRBV27
j_call: TRBJ2-3
clone_size: -
cdr3_aa: CASRTQADTDTQYF
cdr3_nt: TGTGCCAGCAGGACACAGGCCGACACAGATACGCAGTATTTT

d_call: TRBD2
v_call: TRBV6-1
j_call: TRBJ2-7
clone_size: -
cdr3_aa: CASSRSAGGKAEQYF
cdr3_nt: TGTGCCAGCAGTCGCTCAGCGGGAGGGAAGGCCGAGCAGTACTTC

d_call: TRBD2
v_call: TRBV6-5
j_call: TRBJ2-1
clone_size: few
cdr3_aa: CASRYRTSGLGDEQFF
cdr3_nt: TGTGCCAGCAGATATAGGACTAGCGGTCTCGGGGATGAGCAGTTCTTC

d_call: TRBD2
v_call: TRBV19
j_call: TRBJ2-1
clone_size: -
cdr3_aa: CASLSGGTSSHEQFF
cdr3_nt: TGTGCCAGCCTTTCGGGCGGGACTAGCAGCCATGAGCAGTTCTTC

d_call: TRBD1
v_call: TRBV11-1
j_call: TRBJ1-6
clone_size: -
cdr3_aa: CASSHGQADSPLHF
cdr3_nt: TGTGCCAGCAGCCACGGACAGGCAGACTCACCCCTCCACTTT

d_call: -
v_call: TRBV6-5
j_call: TRBJ2-5
clone_size: many
cdr3_aa: CASSYSGGVTETQYF
cdr3_nt: TGTGCCAGCAGTTACTCGGGGGGAGTGACAGAGACCCAGTACTTC

d_call: TRBD2
v_call: TRBV6-4
j_call: TRBJ2-3
clone_size: -
cdr3_aa: CASSESGGAVNTQYF
cdr3_nt: TGTGCCAGCAGTGAAAGCGGGGGGGCCGTAAATACGCAGTATTTT

d_call: TRBD1
v_call: TRBV6-1
j_call: TRBJ2-3
clone_size: many
cdr3_aa: CASSAPTGGDTQYF
cdr3_nt: TGTGCCAGCAGTGCTCCGACAGGGGGGGATACGCAGTATTTT

d_call: TRBD2
v_call: TRBV2
j_call: TRBJ2-5
clone_size: few
cdr3_aa: CASSEWLAGGRQETQYF
cdr3_nt: TGTGCCAGCAGTGAATGGCTAGCGGGGGGCCGGCAAGAGACCCAGTACTTC

d_call: -
v_call: TRBV5-5
j_call: TRBJ2-5
clone_size: many
cdr3_aa: CASSLAWEETQYF
cdr3_nt: TGTGCCAGCAGCTTAGCGTGGGAAGAGACCCAGTACTTC

d_call: -
v_call: TRBV7-9
j_call: TRBJ1-6
clone_size: many
cdr3_aa: CASSFSGSSPLHF
cdr3_nt: TGTGCCAGCAGCTTTAGCGGTAGTTCACCCCTCCACTTT

d_call: -
v_call: TRBV28
j_call: TRBJ1-2
clone_size: many
cdr3_aa: CASSFGAGSYGYTF
cdr3_nt: TGTGCCAGCAGTTTTGGTGCAGGGAGCTATGGCTACACCTTC

d_call: -
v_call: TRBV19
j_call: TRBJ2-7
clone_size: -
cdr3_aa: CASSSDPWYEQYF
cdr3_nt: TGTGCCAGTAGTTCGGACCCCTGGTACGAGCAGTACTTC

d_call: -
v_call: TRBV28
j_call: TRBJ2-7
clone_size: -
cdr3_aa: CASSLGRSSYEQYF
cdr3_nt: TGTGCCAGCAGTTTGGGCAGGAGCTCCTACGAGCAGTACTTC

d_call: TRBD2
v_call: TRBV28
j_call: TRBJ2-1
clone_size: few
cdr3_aa: CASRLGLTSVYNEQFF
cdr3_nt: TGTGCCAGCAGATTAGGGCTCACTAGCGTCTACAATGAGCAGTTCTTC

d_call: -
v_call: TRBV28
j_call: TRBJ2-1
clone_size: -
cdr3_aa: CASSFMGWKSYNEQFF
cdr3_nt: TGTGCCAGCAGTTTTATGGGATGGAAATCCTACAATGAGCAGTTCTTC

d_call: TRBD1
v_call: TRBV12-3/TRBV12-4
j_call: TRBJ1-1
clone_size: many
cdr3_aa: CASSRTGANTEAFF
cdr3_nt: TGTGCCAGCAGTCGGACAGGGGCGAACACTGAAGCTTTCTTT

d_call: TRBD1
v_call: TRBV5-6
j_call: TRBJ2-7
clone_size: -
cdr3_aa: CASSSRDRLSYEQYF
cdr3_nt: TGTGCCAGCAGCTCCCGGGACAGACTGTCCTACGAGCAGTACTTC

d_call: -
v_call: TRBV15
j_call: TRBJ2-5
clone_size: -
cdr3_aa: CATSRAGIQETQYF
cdr3_nt: TGTGCCACCAGCAGAGCAGGGATACAAGAGACCCAGTACTTC

d_call: -
v_call: TRBV5-1
j_call: TRBJ2-3
clone_size: many
cdr3_aa: CASSVNDRLGDTQYF
cdr3_nt: TGCGCCAGCAGCGTAAATGACAGGCTAGGGGATACGCAGTATTTT

d_call: -
v_call: TRBV7-7
j_call: TRBJ2-1
clone_size: few
cdr3_aa: CASSPTTGASYNEQFF
cdr3_nt: TGTGCCAGCAGCCCCACGACAGGTGCCTCCTACAATGAGCAGTTCTTC

d_call: -
v_call: TRBV15
j_call: TRBJ2-7
clone_size: few
cdr3_aa: CATSKEGQEQYF
cdr3_nt: TGTGCCACCAGCAAAGAGGGGCAGGAGCAGTACTTC

d_call: -
v_call: TRBV6-5
j_call: TRBJ1-6
clone_size: -
cdr3_aa: CASSYERETSPLHF
cdr3_nt: TGTGCCAGCAGTTACGAGAGGGAAACGTCACCCCTCCACTTT

d_call: -
v_call: TRBV15
j_call: TRBJ2-1
clone_size: few
cdr3_aa: CATSRRRGQSSPGEQFF
cdr3_nt: TGTGCCACCAGCAGACGCCGGGGCCAAAGTTCACCCGGTGAGCAGTTCTTC

d_call: -
v_call: TRBV6-1
j_call: TRBJ2-1
clone_size: -
cdr3_aa: CASSVDYNEQFF
cdr3_nt: TGTGCCAGCAGTGTGGATTACAATGAGCAGTTCTTC

d_call: TRBD1
v_call: TRBV6-1
j_call: TRBJ1-1
clone_size: many
cdr3_aa: CASRQTGVWVAFF
cdr3_nt: TGTGCCAGCAGGCAAACAGGGGTGTGGGTAGCTTTCTTT

d_call: TRBD1
v_call: TRBV6-1
j_call: TRBJ1-1
clone_size: -
cdr3_aa: CASSKQGAVTEAFF
cdr3_nt: TGTGCCAGCAGCAAACAGGGGGCGGTCACTGAAGCTTTCTTT

d_call: -
v_call: TRBV2
j_call: TRBJ1-5
clone_size: many
cdr3_aa: CASSPGTRNQRQHF
cdr3_nt: TGTGCCAGCAGTCCCGGGACCCGCAATCAGCGCCAGCATTTT

d_call: TRBD2
v_call: TRBV3-1
j_call: TRBJ2-1
clone_size: -
cdr3_aa: CASSQGLAGRSYNEQFF
cdr3_nt: TGTGCCAGCAGCCAAGGGCTAGCGGGGCGATCCTACAATGAGCAGTTCTTC

d_call: -
v_call: TRBV4-1
j_call: TRBJ2-5
clone_size: few
cdr3_aa: CASSQGPRRGSQETQYF
cdr3_nt: TGCGCCAGCAGCCAAGGGCCAAGGAGGGGAAGTCAAGAGACCCAGTACTTC

d_call: -
v_call: TRBV6-1
j_call: TRBJ2-3
clone_size: -
cdr3_aa: CASRVGFTDTQYF
cdr3_nt: TGTGCCAGCCGTGTGGGATTCACAGATACGCAGTATTTT

d_call: -
v_call: TRBV20-1
j_call: TRBJ1-6
clone_size: many
cdr3_aa: CSASEGRKDSPLHF
cdr3_nt: TGCAGTGCTAGCGAGGGACGGAAGGATTCACCCCTCCACTTT

d_call: -
v_call: TRBV20-1
j_call: TRBJ2-2
clone_size: many
cdr3_aa: CSAGTSNTGELFF
cdr3_nt: TGCAGTGCGGGGACTTCGAACACCGGGGAGCTGTTTTTT

d_call: TRBD2
v_call: TRBV6-1
j_call: TRBJ2-1
clone_size: -
cdr3_aa: CASTPRTSDVNEQFF
cdr3_nt: TGTGCCAGCACTCCCAGGACTAGCGATGTGAATGAGCAGTTCTTC

d_call: TRBD1
v_call: TRBV5-8
j_call: TRBJ1-6
clone_size: few
cdr3_aa: CASSLGQGSSYNSPLHF
cdr3_nt: TGTGCCAGCAGCTTGGGACAGGGGAGCTCCTATAATTCACCCCTCCACTTT

d_call: -
v_call: TRBV7-3
j_call: TRBJ2-1
clone_size: -
cdr3_aa: CASSPNEVEQFF
cdr3_nt: TGTGCCAGCAGCCCAAATGAGGTAGAACAGTTCTTC

d_call: -
v_call: TRBV20-1
j_call: TRBJ2-7
clone_size: -
cdr3_aa: CSARTYSTYEQYF
cdr3_nt: TGCAGTGCTCGGACGTACTCTACCTACGAGCAGTACTTC

d_call: -
v_call: TRBV4-1
j_call: TRBJ1-3
clone_size: -
cdr3_aa: CASSQGPRGSGNTIYF
cdr3_nt: TGCGCCAGCAGCCAAGGCCCCCGGGGTTCTGGAAACACCATATATTTT

d_call: TRBD2
v_call: TRBV25-1
j_call: TRBJ2-1
clone_size: -
cdr3_aa: CASSDVSREGSSYNEQFF
cdr3_nt: TGTGCCAGCAGTGATGTCTCGCGGGAGGGAAGCTCCTACAATGAGCAGTTCTTC

d_call: -
v_call: TRBV2
j_call: TRBJ1-5
clone_size: many
cdr3_aa: CASSEDTIRNQPQHF
cdr3_nt: TGTGCCAGCAGTGAAGATACTATTAGGAATCAGCCCCAGCATTTT

d_call: TRBD1
v_call: TRBV5-1
j_call: TRBJ2-5
clone_size: -
cdr3_aa: CASTPEQGAQYF
cdr3_nt: TGCGCCAGCACTCCAGAGCAGGGGGCCCAGTACTTC

d_call: TRBD1
v_call: TRBV7-2
j_call: TRBJ2-5
clone_size: -
cdr3_aa: CASSLRTGSIQTQYF
cdr3_nt: TGTGCCAGCAGCTTGCGGACAGGTTCCATCCAGACCCAGTACTTC

d_call: -
v_call: TRBV2
j_call: TRBJ1-2
clone_size: -
cdr3_aa: CASSEVTSGGSGYTF
cdr3_nt: TGTGCCAGCAGTGAAGTTACTTCGGGGGGATCTGGCTACACCTTC

d_call: TRBD2
v_call: TRBV20-1
j_call: TRBJ2-3
clone_size: -
cdr3_aa: CSASRLARTSTDTQYF
cdr3_nt: TGCAGTGCTAGCCGACTAGCGCGTACTAGCACAGATACGCAGTATTTT

d_call: TRBD2
v_call: TRBV5-1
j_call: TRBJ2-3
clone_size: many
cdr3_aa: CASSLWTSGRRGSTDTQYF
cdr3_nt: TGCGCCAGCAGCTTGTGGACTAGCGGGAGGCGGGGATCGACAGATACGCAGTATTTT